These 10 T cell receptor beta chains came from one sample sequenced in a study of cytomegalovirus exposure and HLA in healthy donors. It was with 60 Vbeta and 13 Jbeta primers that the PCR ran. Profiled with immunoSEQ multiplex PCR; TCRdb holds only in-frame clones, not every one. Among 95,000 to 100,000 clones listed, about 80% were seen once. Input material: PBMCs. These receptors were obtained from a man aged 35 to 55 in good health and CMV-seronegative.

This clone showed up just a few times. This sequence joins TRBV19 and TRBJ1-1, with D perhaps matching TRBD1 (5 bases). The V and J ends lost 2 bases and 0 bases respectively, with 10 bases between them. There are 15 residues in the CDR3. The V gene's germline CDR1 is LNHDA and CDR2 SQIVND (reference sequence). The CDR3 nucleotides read TGTGCCAGTAGTATAAGGTCAGGGCTGAACACTGAAGCTTTCTTT. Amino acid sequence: CASSIRSGLNTEAFF.

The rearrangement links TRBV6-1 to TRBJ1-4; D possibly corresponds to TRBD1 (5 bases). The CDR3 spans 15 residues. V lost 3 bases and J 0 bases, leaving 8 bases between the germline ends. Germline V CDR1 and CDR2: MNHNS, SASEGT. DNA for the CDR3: TGTGCCAGCAGTGAGGACACTACAACTAATGAAAAACTGTTTTTT. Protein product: CASSEDTTTNEKLFF.

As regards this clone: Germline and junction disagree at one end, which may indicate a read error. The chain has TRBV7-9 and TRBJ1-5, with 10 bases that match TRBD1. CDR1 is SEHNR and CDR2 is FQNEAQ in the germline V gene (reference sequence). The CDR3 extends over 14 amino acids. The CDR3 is CSSSLGTGDQPQHF. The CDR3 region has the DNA TGTTCCAGCAGCTTAGGGACAGGGGATCAGCCCCAGCATTTT.

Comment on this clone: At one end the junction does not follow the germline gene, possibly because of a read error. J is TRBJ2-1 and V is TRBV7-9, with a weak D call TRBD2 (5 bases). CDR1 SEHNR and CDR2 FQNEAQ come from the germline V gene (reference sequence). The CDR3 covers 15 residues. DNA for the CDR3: TGTTCCAGCAGCTTAAATCAGCGGAGCTGGGATGAGCAGTTCTTC. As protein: CSSSLNQRSWDEQFF.

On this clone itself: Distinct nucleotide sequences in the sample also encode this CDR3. The CDR3 spells CASSFRRDSYNSPLHF. The CDR3 DNA reads TGTGCCAGCAGCTTTCGTAGGGACAGCTATAATTCCCCCCTCCACTTT. The gene calls are TRBV21-1 and TRBJ1-6; the DNA was not used to check the table's D call, TRBD1. TRBV21-1 is described as a pseudogene. The CDR3 has 16 amino acids.

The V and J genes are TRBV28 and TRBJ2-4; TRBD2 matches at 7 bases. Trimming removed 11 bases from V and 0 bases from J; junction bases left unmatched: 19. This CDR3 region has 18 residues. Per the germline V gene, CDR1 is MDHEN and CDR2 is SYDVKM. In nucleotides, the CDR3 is TGTGCCTTCCTCCCACCGGGACTACCCTTACTAGCCAAAAACATTCAGTACTTC. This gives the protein CAFLPPGLPLLAKNIQYF.

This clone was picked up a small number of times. The CDR3, as DNA: TGTGCCAGCAGTCACCTTGGACAGGGCCTCTCCTACGAGCAGTACTTC. Protein: CASSHLGQGLSYEQYF. The gene calls are TRBV6-6 and TRBJ2-7; 8 positions agree with TRBD1. V gave up 5 bases and J gave up 0 bases; unmatched junction bases: 9. Looked up from germline, CDR1 is MNHNY and CDR2 is SVGAGI (reference sequence). The CDR3 has 16 residues.

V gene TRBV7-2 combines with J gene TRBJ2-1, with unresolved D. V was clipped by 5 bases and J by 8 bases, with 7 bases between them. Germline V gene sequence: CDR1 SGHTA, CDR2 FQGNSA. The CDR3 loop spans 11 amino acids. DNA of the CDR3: TGTGCCAGCAGCCCGAGTTATGAGCAGTTCTTC. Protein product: CASSPSYEQFF.

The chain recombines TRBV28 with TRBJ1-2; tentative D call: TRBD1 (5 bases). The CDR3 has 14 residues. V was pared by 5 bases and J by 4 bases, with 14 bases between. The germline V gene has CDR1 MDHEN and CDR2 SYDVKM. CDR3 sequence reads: CASSLLQGLYGYTF. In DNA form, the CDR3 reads TGTGCCAGCAGTCTTTTGCAGGGTCTCTATGGCTACACCTTC.

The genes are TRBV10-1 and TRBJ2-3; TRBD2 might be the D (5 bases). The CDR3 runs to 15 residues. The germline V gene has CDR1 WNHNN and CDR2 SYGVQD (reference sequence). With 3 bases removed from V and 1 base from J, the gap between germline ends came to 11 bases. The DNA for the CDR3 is TGCGCCAGCAGTGACGGGGAGAGGGGCACAGATACGCAGTATTTT. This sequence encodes CASSDGERGTDTQYF.